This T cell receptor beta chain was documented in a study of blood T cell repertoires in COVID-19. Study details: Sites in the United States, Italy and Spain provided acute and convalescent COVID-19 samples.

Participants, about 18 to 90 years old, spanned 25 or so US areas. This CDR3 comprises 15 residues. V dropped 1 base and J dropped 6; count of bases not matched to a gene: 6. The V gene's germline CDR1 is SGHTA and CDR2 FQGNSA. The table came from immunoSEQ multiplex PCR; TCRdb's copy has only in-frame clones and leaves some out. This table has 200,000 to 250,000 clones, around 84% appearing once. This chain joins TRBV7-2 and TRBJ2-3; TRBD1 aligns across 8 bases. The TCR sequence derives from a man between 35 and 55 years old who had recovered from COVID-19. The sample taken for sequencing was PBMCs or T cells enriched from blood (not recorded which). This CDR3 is CASSLGQGAGDTQYF. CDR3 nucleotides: TGTGCCAGCAGCTTAGGGCAGGGGGCAGGGGATACGCAGTATTTT.